Below, 5 T cell receptor beta chains from the same sample are listed, as sequenced in a study of blood T cells in healthy people across ages (dated by TCRdb to the mid-2010s). Library preparation used 5' RACE. TCRdb names Illumina HiSeq 2500 as the instrument used. A second PCR of roughly 7 to 11 cycles was performed with a sample-barcoded 5' primer and a J-beta primer mix. Clones were called with MiXCR by TCRdb after fastp trimmed the public reads at Q25, and only in-frame beta chains were retained. Each CDR3 protein appears once, grouped with its most common genes and DNA. This sample lists roughly 900,000 distinct CDR3 sequences; around 48% were detected once. The ten top clones hold 13% of the sample. What was sequenced was blood. These receptor sequences come from a man aged 25-40 years in good health.

The chain joins TRBV4-1 to TRBJ2-7; TRBD1 aligns across 7 bases. After removal of 1 base from V and 2 bases from J, the junction contained 2 bases not matched to a gene. This CDR3 contains 14 residues. Germline assignment: CDR1 MGHRA and CDR2 YSYEKL. The CDR3 region is CASSQVGQTYEQYF. The CDR3 DNA reads TGCGCCAGCAGCCAAGTGGGACAGACCTACGAGCAGTACTTC.

V usage is TRBV20-1 and J usage is TRBJ2-4, with 8 positions matching TRBD1. The better agreement between TRBJ2-7 and the DNA end casts doubt on the J call. The CDR3 totals 12 residues. The germline V gene encodes CDR1 DFQATT and CDR2 SNEGSKA (reference sequence). The CDR3 region has the DNA TGCAGTGCCACTGACAGGGGCCACGAGCAGTACTTC. Its translation: CSATDRGHEQYF.

Concerning this clonotype: The CDR3 end shows no conserved phenylalanine or tryptophan, and so a read error is likely. The CDR3, as DNA: TGTGCCAGCAGTCAATCTCTTGCGACCCAGTACGTC. Translated, it gives CASSQSLATQYV. The rearrangement joins TRBV12-3 or TRBV12-4 to TRBJ2-5; D remains unclear. Between the trimmed V and J ends, which lost 5 bases and 7 bases, there was a span of 11 bases. This CDR3 is built from 12 residues.

A few counts support this clonotype. The V call is TRBV9, the J call TRBJ2-1, with 7 bases identical to TRBD2. V dropped 2 bases and J dropped 5; count of bases not matched to a gene: 7. This CDR3 spans 15 amino acids. Per the germline V gene, CDR1 is SGDLS and CDR2 is YYNGEE. The CDR3 coding sequence is TGTGCCAGCAGCGTTGAGCCTAGCGGACACAATGAGCAGTTCTTC. Translation gives CASSVEPSGHNEQFF.

The rearrangement uses TRBV5-1 and TRBJ2-3; 8 bases are a match to TRBD2. The CDR3 totals 16 residues. With 7 bases clipped from V and 3 bases from J, the junction kept 13 bases outside the gene matches. Germline values: CDR1 SGHRS, CDR2 YFSETQ. The CDR3 region has the DNA TGCGCCAGCGATTTCGGAGGCACTAGCGGAACAGATACGCAGTATTTT. Its protein is CASDFGGTSGTDTQYF. The full variable domain, completed using reference TRBV5-1 and TRBJ2-3, is KAGVTQTPRYLIKTRGQQVTLSCSPISGHRSVSWYQQTPGQGLQFLFEYFSETQRNKGNFPGRFSGRQFSNSRSEMNVSTLELGDSALYLCASDFGGTSGTDTQYFGPGTRLTVL.